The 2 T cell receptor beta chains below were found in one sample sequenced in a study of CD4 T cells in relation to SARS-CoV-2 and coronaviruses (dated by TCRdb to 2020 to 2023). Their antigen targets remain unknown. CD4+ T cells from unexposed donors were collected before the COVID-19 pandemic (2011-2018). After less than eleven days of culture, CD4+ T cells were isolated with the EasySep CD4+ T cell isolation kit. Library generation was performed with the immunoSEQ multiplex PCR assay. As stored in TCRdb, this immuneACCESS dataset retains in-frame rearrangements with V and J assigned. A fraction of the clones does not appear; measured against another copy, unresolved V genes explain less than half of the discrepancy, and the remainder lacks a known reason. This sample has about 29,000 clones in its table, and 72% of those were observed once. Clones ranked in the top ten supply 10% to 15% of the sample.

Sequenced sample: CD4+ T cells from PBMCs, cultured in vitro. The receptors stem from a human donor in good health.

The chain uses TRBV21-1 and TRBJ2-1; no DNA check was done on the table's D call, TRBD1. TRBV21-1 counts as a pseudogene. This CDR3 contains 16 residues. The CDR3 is CASRRGTGRGYNEQFF. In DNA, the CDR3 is TGTGCCAGCAGGCGGGGGACAGGCCGAGGATACAATGAGCAGTTCTTC.

CDR3 in DNA: TGTGCCATCAGTGACACCCGACTAGCGGGAGAGGGAAACATTCAGTACTTC. Amino acids: CAISDTRLAGEGNIQYF. The chain joins TRBV10-3 to TRBJ2-4; the match to TRBD2 covers 12 bases. V lost 3 bases to trimming and J lost 6 bases; unmatched junction nucleotides: 9. The CDR3 has 17 amino acids. The germline V gene encodes CDR1 ENHRY and CDR2 SYGVKD.